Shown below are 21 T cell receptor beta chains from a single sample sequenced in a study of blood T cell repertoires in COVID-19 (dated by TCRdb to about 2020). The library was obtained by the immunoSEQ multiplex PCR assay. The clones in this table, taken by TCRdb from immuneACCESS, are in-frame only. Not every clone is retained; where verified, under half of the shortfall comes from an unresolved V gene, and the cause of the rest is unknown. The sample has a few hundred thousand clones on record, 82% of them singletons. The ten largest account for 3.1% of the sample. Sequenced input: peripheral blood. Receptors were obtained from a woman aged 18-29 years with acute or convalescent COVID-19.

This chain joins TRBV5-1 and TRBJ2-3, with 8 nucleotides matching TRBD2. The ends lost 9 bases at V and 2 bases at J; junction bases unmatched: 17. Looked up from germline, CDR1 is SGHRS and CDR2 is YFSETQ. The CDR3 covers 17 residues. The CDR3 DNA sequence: TGCGCCACCGACCCTTTTCGGGAGGGCCTCTACACAGATACGCAGTATTTT. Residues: CATDPFREGLYTDTQYF.

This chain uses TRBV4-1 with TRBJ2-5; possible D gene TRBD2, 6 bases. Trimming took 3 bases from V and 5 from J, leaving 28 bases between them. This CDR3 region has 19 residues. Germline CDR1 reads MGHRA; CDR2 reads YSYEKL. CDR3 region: CASSQPYHGSRGDWETQYF. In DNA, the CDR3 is TGCGCCAGCAGCCAGCCTTACCACGGGTCGCGGGGAGATTGGGAGACCCAGTACTTC.

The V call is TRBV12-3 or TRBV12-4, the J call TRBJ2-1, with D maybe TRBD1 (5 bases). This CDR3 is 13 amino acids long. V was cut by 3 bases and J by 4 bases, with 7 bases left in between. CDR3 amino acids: CASSFYRYNEQFF. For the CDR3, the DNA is TGTGCCAGCAGTTTTTACAGGTACAATGAGCAGTTCTTC.

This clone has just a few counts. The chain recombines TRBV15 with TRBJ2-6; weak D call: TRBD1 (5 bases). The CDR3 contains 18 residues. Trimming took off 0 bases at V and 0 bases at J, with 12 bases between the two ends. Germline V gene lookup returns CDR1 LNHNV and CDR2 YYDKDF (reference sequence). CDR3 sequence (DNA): TGTGCCACCAGCAGAGATCTCGACAGACTCTCTGGGGCCAACGTCCTGACTTTC. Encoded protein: CATSRDLDRLSGANVLTF.

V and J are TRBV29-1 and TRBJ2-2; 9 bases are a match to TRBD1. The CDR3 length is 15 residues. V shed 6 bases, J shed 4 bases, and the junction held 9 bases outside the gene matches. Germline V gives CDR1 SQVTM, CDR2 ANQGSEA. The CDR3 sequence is CSVGGQGGGTGELFF. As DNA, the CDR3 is TGCAGCGTGGGGGGACAGGGCGGAGGCACCGGGGAGCTGTTTTTT.

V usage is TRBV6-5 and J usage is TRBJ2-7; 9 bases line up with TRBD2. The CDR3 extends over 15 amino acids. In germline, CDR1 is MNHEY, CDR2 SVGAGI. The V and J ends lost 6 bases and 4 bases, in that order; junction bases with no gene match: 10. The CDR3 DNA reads TGTGCCAGCAGGCTAACCGGGACTAGCTTTTACGAGCAGTACTTC. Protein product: CASRLTGTSFYEQYF.

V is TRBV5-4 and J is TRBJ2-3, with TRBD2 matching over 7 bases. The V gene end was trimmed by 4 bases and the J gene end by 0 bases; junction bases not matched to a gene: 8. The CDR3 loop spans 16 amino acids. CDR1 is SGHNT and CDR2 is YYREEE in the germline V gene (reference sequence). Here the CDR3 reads CASSPYQGGSTDTQYF. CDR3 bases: TGTGCCAGCAGCCCATACCAGGGAGGGAGCACAGATACGCAGTATTTT.

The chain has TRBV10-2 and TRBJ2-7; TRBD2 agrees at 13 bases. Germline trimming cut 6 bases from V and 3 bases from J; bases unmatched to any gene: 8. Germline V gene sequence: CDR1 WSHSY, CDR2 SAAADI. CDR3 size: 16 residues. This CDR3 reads CASSPLGTSGNYEQYF. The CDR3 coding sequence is TGCGCCAGCAGCCCCCTCGGGACTAGCGGGAACTACGAGCAGTACTTC.

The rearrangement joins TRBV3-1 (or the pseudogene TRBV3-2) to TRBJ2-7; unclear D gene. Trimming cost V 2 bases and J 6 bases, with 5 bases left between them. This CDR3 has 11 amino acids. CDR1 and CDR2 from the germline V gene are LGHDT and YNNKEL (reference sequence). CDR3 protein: CASSQYLEQYF. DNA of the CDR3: TGTGCCAGCAGCCAATATCTCGAGCAGTACTTC.

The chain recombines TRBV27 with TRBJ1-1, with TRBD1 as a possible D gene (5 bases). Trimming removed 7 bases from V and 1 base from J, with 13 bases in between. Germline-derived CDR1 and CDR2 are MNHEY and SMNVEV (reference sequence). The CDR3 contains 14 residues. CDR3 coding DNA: TGTGCCAGCAAAACAGCAGACAGGAACACTGAAGCTTTCTTT. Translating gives CASKTADRNTEAFF.

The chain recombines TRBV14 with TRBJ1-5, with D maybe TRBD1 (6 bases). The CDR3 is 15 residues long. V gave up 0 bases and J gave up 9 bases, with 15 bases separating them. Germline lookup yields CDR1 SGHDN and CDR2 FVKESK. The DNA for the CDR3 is TGTGCCAGCAGCCAAGAGAGACAGGCAAAGGGGCCCCAGCATTTT. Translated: CASSQERQAKGPQHF.

CDR3 DNA: TGCGCCAGCAGCCCCAGGGCCGACGGGGAGACCCAGTACTTC. The encoded protein is CASSPRADGETQYF. The chain is built from TRBV5-1 and TRBJ2-5; TRBD1 is a possible D gene (5 bases). Germline CDR1 is SGHRS and CDR2 is YFSETQ. Deletions cut 4 bases from V and 5 bases from J, with 15 bases between. This CDR3 has 14 amino acids.

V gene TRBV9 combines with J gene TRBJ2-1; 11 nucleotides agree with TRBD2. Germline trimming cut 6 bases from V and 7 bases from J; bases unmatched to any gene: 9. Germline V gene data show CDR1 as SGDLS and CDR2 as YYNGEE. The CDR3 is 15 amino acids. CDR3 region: CASKPSGGLTNEQFF. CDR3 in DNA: TGTGCCAGCAAGCCTAGCGGGGGGCTCACGAATGAGCAGTTCTTC.

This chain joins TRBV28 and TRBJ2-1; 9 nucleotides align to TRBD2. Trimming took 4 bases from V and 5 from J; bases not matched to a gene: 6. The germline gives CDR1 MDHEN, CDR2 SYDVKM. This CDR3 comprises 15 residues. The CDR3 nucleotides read TGTGCCAGCAGTTACAGGACTAGCGCGAACAATGAGCAGTTCTTC. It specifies CASSYRTSANNEQFF. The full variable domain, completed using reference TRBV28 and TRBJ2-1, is DVKVTQSSRYLVKRTGEKVFLECVQDMDHENMFWYRQDPGLGLRLIYFSYDVKMKEKGDIPEGYSVSREKKERFSLILESASTNQTSMYLCASSYRTSANNEQFFGPGTRLTVL.

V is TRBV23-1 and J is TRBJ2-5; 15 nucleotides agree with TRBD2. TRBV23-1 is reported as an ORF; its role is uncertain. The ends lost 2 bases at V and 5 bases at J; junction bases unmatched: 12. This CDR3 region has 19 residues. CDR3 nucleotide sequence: TGCGCCAGCAGTCAACCGGGCAGCGGGACTAGCGGGAGGACGGAGACCCAGTACTTC. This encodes CASSQPGSGTSGRTETQYF.

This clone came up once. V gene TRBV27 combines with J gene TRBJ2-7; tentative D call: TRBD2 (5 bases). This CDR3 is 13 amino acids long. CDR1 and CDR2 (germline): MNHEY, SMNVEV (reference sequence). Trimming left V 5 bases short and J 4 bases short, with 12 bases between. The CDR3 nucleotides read TGTGCCAGCAGTATGCCTGGCGGGTACGAGCAGTACTTC. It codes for CASSMPGGYEQYF.

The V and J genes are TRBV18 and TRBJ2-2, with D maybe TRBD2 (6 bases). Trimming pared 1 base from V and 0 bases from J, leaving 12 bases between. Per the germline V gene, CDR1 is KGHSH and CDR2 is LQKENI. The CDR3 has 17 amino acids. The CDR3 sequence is CASSPLASAANTGELFF. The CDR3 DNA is TGTGCCAGCTCACCACTCGCTAGCGCCGCGAACACCGGGGAGCTGTTTTTT.

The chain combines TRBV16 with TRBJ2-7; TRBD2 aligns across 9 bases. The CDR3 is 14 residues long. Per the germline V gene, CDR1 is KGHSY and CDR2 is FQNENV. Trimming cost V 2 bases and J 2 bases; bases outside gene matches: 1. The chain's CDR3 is CASSQASGAYEQYF. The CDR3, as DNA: TGTGCCAGCAGCCAAGCTAGCGGGGCCTACGAGCAGTACTTC.

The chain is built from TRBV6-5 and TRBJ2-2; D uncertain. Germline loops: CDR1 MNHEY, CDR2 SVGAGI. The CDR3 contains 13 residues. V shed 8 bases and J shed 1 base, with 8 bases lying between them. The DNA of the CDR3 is TGTGCCAGCCCTAACGGGAACACCGGGGAGCTGTTTTTT. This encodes CASPNGNTGELFF.

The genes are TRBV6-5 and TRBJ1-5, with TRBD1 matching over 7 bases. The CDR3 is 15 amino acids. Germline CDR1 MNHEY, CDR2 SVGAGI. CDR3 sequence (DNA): TGTGGGACTTTCGTTGGCAGGGGGTTCAATCAGCCCCAGCATTTT. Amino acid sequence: CGTFVGRGFNQPQHF.

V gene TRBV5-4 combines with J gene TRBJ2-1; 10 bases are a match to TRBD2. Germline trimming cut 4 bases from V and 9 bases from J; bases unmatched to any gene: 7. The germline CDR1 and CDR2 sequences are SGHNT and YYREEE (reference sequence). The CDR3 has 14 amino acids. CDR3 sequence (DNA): TGTGCCAGCAGCGGAACTAGCGGGACAGGTGAGCAGTTCTTC. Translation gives CASSGTSGTGEQFF.